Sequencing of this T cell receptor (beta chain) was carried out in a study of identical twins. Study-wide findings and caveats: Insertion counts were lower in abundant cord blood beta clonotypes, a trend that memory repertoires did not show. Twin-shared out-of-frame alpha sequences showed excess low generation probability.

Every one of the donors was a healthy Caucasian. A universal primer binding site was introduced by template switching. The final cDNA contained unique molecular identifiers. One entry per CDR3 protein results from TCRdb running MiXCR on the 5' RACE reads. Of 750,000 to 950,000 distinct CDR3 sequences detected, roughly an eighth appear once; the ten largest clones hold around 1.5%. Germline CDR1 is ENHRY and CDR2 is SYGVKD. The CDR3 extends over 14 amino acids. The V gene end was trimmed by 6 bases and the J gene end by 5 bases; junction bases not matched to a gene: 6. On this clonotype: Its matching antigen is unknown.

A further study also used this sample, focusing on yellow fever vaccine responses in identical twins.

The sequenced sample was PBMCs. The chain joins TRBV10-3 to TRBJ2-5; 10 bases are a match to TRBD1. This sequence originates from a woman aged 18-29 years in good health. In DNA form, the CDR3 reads TGTGCCATCAGCCAAGGACAGGGGGTGGAGACCCAGTACTTC. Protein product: CAISQGQGVETQYF.